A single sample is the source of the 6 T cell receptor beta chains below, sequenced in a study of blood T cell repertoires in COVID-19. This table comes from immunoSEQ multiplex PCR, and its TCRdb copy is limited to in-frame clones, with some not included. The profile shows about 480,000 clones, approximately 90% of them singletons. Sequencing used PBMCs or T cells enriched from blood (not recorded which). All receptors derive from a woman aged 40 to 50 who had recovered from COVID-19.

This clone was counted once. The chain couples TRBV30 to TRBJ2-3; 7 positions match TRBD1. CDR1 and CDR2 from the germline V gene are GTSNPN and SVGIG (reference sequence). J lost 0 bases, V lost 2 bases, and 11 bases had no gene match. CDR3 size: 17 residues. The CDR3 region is CAWSRSGGQKSTDTQYF. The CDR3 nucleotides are TGTGCCTGGAGTCGCTCAGGGGGACAGAAAAGCACAGATACGCAGTATTTT.

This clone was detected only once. CDR3 amino acids: CASSQDPMREQFF. DNA of the CDR3: TGCGCCAGCAGCCAAGACCCCATGCGGGAGCAGTTCTTC. The chain combines TRBV4-1 with TRBJ2-1; no reliable D call. Trimming took off 0 bases at V and 10 bases at J, with 10 bases between the two ends. The CDR3 runs 13 residues. The germline CDR1 and CDR2 sequences are MGHRA and YSYEKL.

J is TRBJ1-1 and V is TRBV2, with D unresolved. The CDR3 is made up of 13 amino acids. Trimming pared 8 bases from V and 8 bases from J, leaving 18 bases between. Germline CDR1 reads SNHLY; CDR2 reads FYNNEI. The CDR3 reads CASFREGQKEAFF. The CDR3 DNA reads TGTGCCAGCTTTAGGGAGGGTCAAAAGGAAGCTTTCTTT.

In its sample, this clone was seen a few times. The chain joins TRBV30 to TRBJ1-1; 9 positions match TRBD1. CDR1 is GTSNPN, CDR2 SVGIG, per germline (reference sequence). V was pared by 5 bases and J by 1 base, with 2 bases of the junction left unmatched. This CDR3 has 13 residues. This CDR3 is CAWQGQGNTEAFF. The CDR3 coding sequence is TGTGCCTGGCAGGGACAGGGGAACACTGAAGCTTTCTTT.

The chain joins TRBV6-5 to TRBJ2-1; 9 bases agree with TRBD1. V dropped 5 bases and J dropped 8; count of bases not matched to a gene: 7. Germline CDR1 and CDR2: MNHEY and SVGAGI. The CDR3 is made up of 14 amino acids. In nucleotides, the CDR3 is TGTGCCAGCAGTCGGGGACAGGGAACGCATGAGCAGTTCTTC. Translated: CASSRGQGTHEQFF.

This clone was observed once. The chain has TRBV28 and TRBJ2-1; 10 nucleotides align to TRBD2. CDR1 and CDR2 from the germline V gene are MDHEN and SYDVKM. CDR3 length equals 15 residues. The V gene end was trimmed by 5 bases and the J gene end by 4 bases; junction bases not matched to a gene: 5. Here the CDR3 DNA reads TGTGCCAGCAGTCGCGGGACTAGCGATTACAATGAGCAGTTCTTC. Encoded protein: CASSRGTSDYNEQFF.